These T cell receptor beta chains were read from a single sample in a study of Tregs in tolerant kidney transplant recipients. Clones were sequenced by immunoSEQ multiplex PCR, and TCRdb holds only the in-frame ones, with some missing. In the table there are about 81,000 clones, roughly nine tenths of which are singletons. The material sequenced was CD4+ T cells from blood (PBMCs), taken 24 months after the transplant. The source of these receptors is a human patient who received a combined kidney and bone marrow transplant. Some T cells may arise from the graft donor. CDR3s include the opening cysteine and the closing phenylalanine or tryptophan. Fields, in order: V gene, J gene, D gene, CDR3 protein. A D gene is named only where the DNA matches it firmly.

v_call: TRBV6-1
j_call: TRBJ2-1
d_call: TRBD1
cdr3_aa: CASSIEQGASEQFF

v_call: TRBV6-1
j_call: TRBJ2-7
d_call: NA
cdr3_aa: CASPPPGRYEQYF

v_call: TRBV7-2
j_call: TRBJ1-2
d_call: NA
cdr3_aa: CASSSNYGYTF

v_call: TRBV7-9
j_call: TRBJ2-4
d_call: NA
cdr3_aa: CASSFEAAGIAKNIQYF

v_call: TRBV2
j_call: TRBJ2-7
d_call: TRBD1
cdr3_aa: CASSENRDRASEQYF

v_call: TRBV6-5
j_call: TRBJ2-1
d_call: TRBD2
cdr3_aa: CASRGTSVSQFF

v_call: TRBV9
j_call: TRBJ2-1
d_call: NA
cdr3_aa: CASSVDAGSYNEQFF

v_call: TRBV2
j_call: TRBJ1-1
d_call: NA
cdr3_aa: CASRGGPTEAFF

v_call: TRBV6-5
j_call: TRBJ1-2
d_call: NA
cdr3_aa: CVRPRREPNYGYTF

v_call: TRBV4-1
j_call: TRBJ1-2
d_call: NA
cdr3_aa: CASSQDDRYGYTF

v_call: TRBV7-3
j_call: TRBJ1-2
d_call: TRBD1
cdr3_aa: CASSNDRGLGYTF

v_call: TRBV27
j_call: TRBJ1-5
d_call: TRBD1
cdr3_aa: CASKTGTGEDQPQHF

v_call: TRBV18
j_call: TRBJ2-7
d_call: NA
cdr3_aa: CASSPYGGDEQYF

v_call: TRBV25-1
j_call: TRBJ1-4
d_call: NA
cdr3_aa: CASSEYVGGTFNEKLFF

v_call: TRBV4-3
j_call: TRBJ1-6
d_call: NA
cdr3_aa: CASSQGTTNSPLHF

v_call: TRBV7-9
j_call: TRBJ2-1
d_call: TRBD1
cdr3_aa: CASRSLYPDRTGSNEQFF

v_call: TRBV28
j_call: TRBJ1-5
d_call: NA
cdr3_aa: CASSSRQPQHF